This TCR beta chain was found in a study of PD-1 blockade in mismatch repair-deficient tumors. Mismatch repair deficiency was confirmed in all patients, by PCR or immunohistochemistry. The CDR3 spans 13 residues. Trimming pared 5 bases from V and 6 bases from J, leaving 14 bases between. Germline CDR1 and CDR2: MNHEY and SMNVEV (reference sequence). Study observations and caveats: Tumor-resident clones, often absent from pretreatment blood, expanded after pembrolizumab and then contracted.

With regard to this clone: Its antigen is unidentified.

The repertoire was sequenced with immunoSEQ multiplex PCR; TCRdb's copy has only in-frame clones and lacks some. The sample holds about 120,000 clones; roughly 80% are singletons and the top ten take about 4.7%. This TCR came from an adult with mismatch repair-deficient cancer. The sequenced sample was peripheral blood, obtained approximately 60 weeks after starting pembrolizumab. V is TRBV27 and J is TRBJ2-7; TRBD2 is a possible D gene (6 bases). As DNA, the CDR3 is TGTGCCAGCAGTGTGACTAGTCTGCGCGAGCAGTACTTC. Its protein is CASSVTSLREQYF.